What follows are 15 T cell receptor beta chains derived from one specimen sequenced in a study of T cells in Graves' hyperthyroidism and ophthalmopathy. The source material, RNA transcripts, was used to amplify TCR beta CDR3 regions. First-round RT-PCR with HTBI primers amplified the TCR CDR3 region. TCRdb called the multiplex PCR reads again in MiXCR, with one record for every CDR3 protein. The sample lists about 560,000 distinct CDR3 sequences, 15% to 19% occurring once. The sample consisted of blood. All receptors derive from a woman in her 30s with Graves' hyperthyroidism.

The gene calls are TRBV6-2 or TRBV6-3 and TRBJ2-4, with D unresolved. The CDR3 runs 14 residues. Germline CDR1 and CDR2: MNHEY and SVGEGT. V lost 2 bases, J lost 2 bases, and 7 bases lay in between. CDR3 residues: CASSYRSPKNIQYF. Written as DNA, the CDR3 is TGTGCCAGCAGTTACCGTAGCCCCAAAAACATTCAGTACTTC.

V usage is TRBV4-3 and J usage is TRBJ2-2; no clear D. Trimming removed 1 base at V and 5 bases at J, with 17 bases between. The CDR3 length is 17 residues. CDR1 and CDR2 from the germline V gene are LGHNA and YSLEER. The DNA for the CDR3 is TGCGCCAGCAGCCAAGTAACAAGCGACGTGGGGACCGGGGAGCTGTTTTTT. It encodes CASSQVTSDVGTGELFF.

Many counts were recorded for this clonotype. This chain connects TRBV5-1 to TRBJ2-3; possible D gene TRBD1, 6 bases. V lost 3 bases to trimming and J lost 9 bases, with 11 bases between them. Germline values: CDR1 SGHRS, CDR2 YFSETQ. The CDR3 consists of 12 residues. In nucleotides, the CDR3 is TGCGCCAGCAGCTCAGGACAGACCACGCAGTATTTT. Translated: CASSSGQTTQYF.

This clonotype has a handful of counts. The chain combines TRBV6-1 with TRBJ1-3, with unresolved D. CDR3 size: 13 residues. The V end was cut by 6 bases, the J end by 8 bases, with 14 bases between. Germline CDR1 MNHNS, CDR2 SASEGT. CDR3 amino acids: CASRPRPGHTIYF. CDR3 in DNA: TGTGCCAGCAGACCCCGTCCCGGTCACACCATATATTTT.

This chain links TRBV6-2 or TRBV6-3 with TRBJ2-3; TRBD1 might be the D (6 bases). Germline CDR1 is MNHEY and CDR2 is SVGEGT. This CDR3 contains 14 residues. Trimming stripped 7 bases from V and 3 bases from J, with 14 bases between. This CDR3 is CASKGEMETDTQYF. The DNA of the CDR3 is TGTGCCAGCAAGGGGGAGATGGAAACAGATACGCAGTATTTT.

The chain is built from TRBV20-1 and TRBJ2-1; TRBD2 matches at 8 bases. The CDR3 has 16 amino acids. With 2 bases clipped from V and 3 bases from J, the junction kept 9 bases outside the gene matches. Germline V CDR1 and CDR2: DFQATT, SNEGSKA (reference sequence). The CDR3 DNA is TGCAGTGCTAGAAACGCTAGCGGGCAGCGCTACAATGAGCAGTTCTTC. Its protein product is CSARNASGQRYNEQFF.

On this clonotype itself: This could be a read error, since a much larger clone is one nucleotide away. The V call is TRBV18, the J call TRBJ1-4; TRBD1 aligns across 9 bases. This CDR3 is built from 16 residues. Germline CDR1 reads KGHSH; CDR2 reads LQKENI. After removal of 3 bases from V and 2 bases from J, the junction contained 4 bases not matched to a gene. This CDR3 is CASSPGQGETNEKLFF. The CDR3 nucleotides are TGTGCCAGCTCACCGGGACAGGGCGAGACTAATGAAAAACTGTTTTTT.

In this sample, this clonotype turned up a few times. The chain joins TRBV2 to TRBJ2-5, with 7 positions matching TRBD1. The CDR3 runs 14 residues. V dropped 6 bases and J dropped 1; count of bases not matched to a gene: 5. CDR1 and CDR2 (germline): SNHLY, FYNNEI. The chain's CDR3 is CASSEGQLQETQYF. The CDR3 DNA sequence: TGTGCCAGCAGCGAGGGACAGCTCCAAGAGACCCAGTACTTC. The variable domain in full, completed from reference TRBV2 and TRBJ2-5, reads EPEVTQTPSHQVTQMGQEVILRCVPISNHLYFYWYRQILGQKVEFLVSFYNNEISEKSEIFDDQFSVERPDGSNFTLKIRSTKLEDSAMYFCASSEGQLQETQYFGPGTRLLVL.

The sample holds a few counts of this clonotype. This chain links TRBV6-1 with TRBJ2-3; 7 bases align to TRBD2. Germline CDR1 is MNHNS and CDR2 is SASEGT. Trimming at V came to 6 bases and at J to 2 bases, leaving 11 bases not matched to a gene. The CDR3 contains 16 residues. The CDR3 protein is CASSRARLAVTDTQYF. The CDR3 region has the DNA TGTGCCAGCAGCCGCGCCAGGCTAGCGGTCACAGATACGCAGTATTTT.

This clonotype was seen at least ten times. This sequence joins TRBV20-1 and TRBJ2-2, with D possibly matching TRBD2 (6 bases). This CDR3 spans 17 amino acids. Germline CDR1 DFQATT, CDR2 SNEGSKA (reference sequence). V lost 0 bases, J lost 0 bases, and 14 bases lay in between. The CDR3 nucleotides are TGCAGTGCTAGAGATAGGAGGGCTAACGCGAACACCGGGGAGCTGTTTTTT. Translating gives CSARDRRANANTGELFF.

This chain joins TRBV9 and TRBJ2-1, with D possibly matching TRBD1 (6 bases). Per germline, CDR1 SGDLS and CDR2 YYNGEE. The CDR3 is 16 residues long. Deletions cut 0 bases from V and 10 bases from J, with 20 bases between. CDR3 in DNA: TGTGCCAGCAGCGTAGGGGCCACAGGGCGTAATGGGGAGCAGTTCTTC. Protein: CASSVGATGRNGEQFF.

This clonotype was found once. It is likely a read error, because the conserved phenylalanine at the end of the CDR3 is missing. This chain uses TRBV19 with TRBJ1-1; D might be TRBD1 (6 bases). The V gene lost 4 bases and the J gene lost 0 bases, with 9 bases spanning the gap. Germline V gene sequence: CDR1 LNHDA, CDR2 SQIVND (reference sequence). The CDR3 sequence is 14 residues long. Here the CDR3 reads CASSTDRLNTEAFS. The CDR3 bases are TGTGCCAGTAGTACCGACAGGTTGAACACTGAAGCTTTCTCT.

In regard to this clonotype: This is likely a read error, given that the CDR3 carries no conserved phenylalanine or tryptophan at its end. CDR3 in amino acids: CSVYTLGGTQYL. The CDR3 nucleotides are TGCAGCGTATATACTTTGGGTGGGACCCAGTACCTC. This chain connects TRBV29-1 to TRBJ2-5; D is ambiguous. Germline loops: CDR1 SQVTM, CDR2 ANQGSEA. The V gene lost 6 bases and the J gene lost 7 bases, with 15 bases spanning the gap. The CDR3 loop spans 12 amino acids.

This clonotype came up a few times. The J gene is TRBJ2-2, the V gene TRBV20-1; TRBD2 agrees at 13 bases. The CDR3 has 14 amino acids. V lost 6 bases to trimming and J lost 6 bases; unmatched junction nucleotides: 4. Germline loops: CDR1 DFQATT, CDR2 SNEGSKA (reference sequence). The CDR3 is CSAPTSGRSGELFF. The CDR3 DNA follows: TGCAGTGCCCCGACTAGCGGGAGGTCCGGGGAGCTGTTTTTT.

The gene calls are TRBV19 and TRBJ1-5; D unresolved. Looked up from germline, CDR1 is LNHDA and CDR2 is SQIVND (reference sequence). The CDR3 length is 15 residues. V was cut by 1 base and J by 5 bases, with 12 bases left in between. This chain's CDR3 is CASSIGRGLDQPQHF. In DNA, the CDR3 is TGTGCCAGTAGTATAGGGCGGGGATTGGATCAGCCCCAGCATTTT.